This TCR beta chain was retrieved from a study of T cell repertoires in cytomegalovirus infection. In TCRdb, the reads were re-called with MiXCR into one record per CDR3 protein. The table records approximately 700,000 distinct CDR3 sequences, 35% of them present only once. This clonotype was detected a few times. Sequencing was carried out using PBMCs. This clonotype was sampled from a human donor in good health (CMV status not recorded). Some clones in this sample may be carry-over from other donors' samples.

CDR3: CASSLFDRVYNEQFF. CDR3 coding DNA: TGTGCCAGCAGTTTATTCGACAGGGTTTACAATGAGCAGTTCTTC. This chain links TRBV28 with TRBJ2-1, with 7 bases that match TRBD1. V shed 1 base and J 4 bases; nucleotides not matched to a gene: 4. Germline CDR1 is MDHEN and CDR2 is SYDVKM. This CDR3 comprises 15 residues.